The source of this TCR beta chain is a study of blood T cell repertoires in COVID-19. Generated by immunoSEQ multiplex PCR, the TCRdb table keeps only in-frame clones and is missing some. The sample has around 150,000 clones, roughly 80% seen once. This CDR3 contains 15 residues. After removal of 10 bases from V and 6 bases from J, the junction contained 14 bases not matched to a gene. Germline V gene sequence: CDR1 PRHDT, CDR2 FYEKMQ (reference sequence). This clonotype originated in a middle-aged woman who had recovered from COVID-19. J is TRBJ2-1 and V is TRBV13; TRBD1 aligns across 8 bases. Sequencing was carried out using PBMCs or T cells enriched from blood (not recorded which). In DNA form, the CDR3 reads TGTGCCATCTCCCTTTACCGGGACAGGAGCAATGAGCAGTTCTTC. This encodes CAISLYRDRSNEQFF. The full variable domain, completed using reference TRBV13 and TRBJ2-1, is AAGVIQSPRHLIKEKRETATLKCYPIPRHDTVYWYQQGPGQDPQFLISFYEKMQSDKGSIPDRFSAQQFSDYHSELNMSSLELGDSALYFCAISLYRDRSNEQFFGPGTRLTVL.